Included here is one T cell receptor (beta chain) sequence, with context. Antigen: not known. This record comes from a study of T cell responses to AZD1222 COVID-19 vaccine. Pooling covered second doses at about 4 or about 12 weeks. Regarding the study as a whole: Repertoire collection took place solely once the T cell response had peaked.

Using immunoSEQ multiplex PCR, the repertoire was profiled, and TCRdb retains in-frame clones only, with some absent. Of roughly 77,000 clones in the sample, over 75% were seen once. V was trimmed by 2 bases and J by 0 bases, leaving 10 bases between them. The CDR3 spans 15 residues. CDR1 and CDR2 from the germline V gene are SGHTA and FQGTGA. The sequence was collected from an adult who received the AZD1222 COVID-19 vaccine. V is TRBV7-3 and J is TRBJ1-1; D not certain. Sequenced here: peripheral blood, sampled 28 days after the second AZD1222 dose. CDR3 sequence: CASSLGLGLNTEAFF. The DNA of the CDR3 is TGTGCCAGCAGCTTAGGGCTAGGGCTGAACACTGAAGCTTTCTTT.